The source of this T cell receptor beta chain is a study of shared clonotypes between healthy human individuals. Genomic DNA per cell subset filled all wells of several immunoSEQ plates. Clones were sequenced by immunoSEQ multiplex PCR, and TCRdb holds only the in-frame ones, with some missing. The profile shows fewer than 3 million clones, around 90% of them singletons. Germline V lookup: CDR1 SGHRS, CDR2 YFSETQ. V lost 5 bases to trimming and J lost 5 bases; unmatched junction nucleotides: 10. CDR3 length: 15 residues. The clonotype was recovered from a man in his late teens or twenties in good health. Some clones in this sample may be carry-over from other donors' samples. The sample was naive CD4+ T cells from PBMCs. As for subset: CD45RA+ positively selected. The chain combines TRBV5-1 with TRBJ2-1; TRBD2 matches 7 bases. CDR3 sequence (DNA): TGCGCCAGCAGTCCTCCCAGCGGGATCGACAATGAGCAGTTCTTC. Its protein is CASSPPSGIDNEQFF.